Listed here are 30 T cell receptor beta chains from one sample, sequenced in a study of early T cells in non-severe SARS-CoV-2 infection (dated by TCRdb to the early 2020s). Library creation used 5' RACE. The data were produced on a NextSeq 500. TCRdb reprocessed the public reads (quality trimming at Q25 with fastp, clone calling with MiXCR) and kept in-frame beta chains. Every entry covers one CDR3 protein and lists the most common genes and DNA from its rows. The sample table lists roughly 83,000 distinct CDR3 sequences, over 9.5% of them with a count of one. Over 7.5% of the sample is taken by the ten largest. The sequencing here drew on whole blood, taken at baseline. The receptors were gathered from an adult who was a healthcare worker with PCR-confirmed SARS-CoV-2 infection or an uninfected control (not recorded which).

The chain employs TRBV12-3 or TRBV12-4 and TRBJ2-1; weak D call: TRBD2 (5 bases). The V and J ends lost 6 bases and 4 bases respectively, with 16 bases between them. This CDR3 spans 15 amino acids. The CDR3: CASSPLRTPYNEQFF. Written as DNA, the CDR3 is TGTGCCAGCAGCCCCCTGAGGACTCCTTACAATGAGCAGTTCTTC.

This chain uses TRBV5-1 with TRBJ2-2; 7 nucleotides match TRBD1. Per germline, CDR1 SGHRS and CDR2 YFSETQ. This CDR3 comprises 14 residues. Losses at the gene ends were 7 bases for V and 2 bases for J; bases not matched to a gene: 5. The CDR3, as DNA: TGCGCCAGCGGCCGGGACAGCAACACCGGGGAGCTGTTTTTT. Amino acids: CASGRDSNTGELFF.

This clonotype was recorded a few times. The chain is built from TRBV18 and TRBJ2-2; 9 bases line up with TRBD1. The CDR3 covers 15 residues. Germline assignment: CDR1 KGHSH and CDR2 LQKENI. Unmatched junction bases numbered 7, after V lost 4 bases and J lost 7 bases. The CDR3 DNA reads TGTGCCAGCTCACTCCGGGACAGGGATTTCGGGGAGCTGTTTTTT. As protein: CASSLRDRDFGELFF.

This clonotype was detected once. The chain carries TRBV30 and TRBJ1-3, with a tentative D call TRBD1 (6 bases). The CDR3 has 14 residues. Trimming took off 5 bases at V and 3 bases at J, with 14 bases between the two ends. The germline V gene has CDR1 GTSNPN and CDR2 SVGIG (reference sequence). The CDR3 bases are TGTGCCTGGGGCCCGGGGGGCCTTGGAAACACCATATATTTT. It encodes CAWGPGGLGNTIYF.

This clonotype was detected only a few times. Written as DNA, the CDR3 is TGCAGTGCCTCCCGACTAGCGCGAATCTCTAGCACAGATACGCAGTATTTT. Amino acids: CSASRLARISSTDTQYF. The chain uses TRBV20-1 and TRBJ2-3, with 8 nucleotides matching TRBD2. The CDR3 loop spans 17 amino acids. V shed 6 bases, J shed 0 bases, and the junction held 14 bases outside the gene matches. Germline V lookup: CDR1 DFQATT, CDR2 SNEGSKA (reference sequence).

The V and J genes are TRBV5-1 and TRBJ1-1; tentatively, D is TRBD1 (5 bases). The CDR3 has 14 residues. Germline V gives CDR1 SGHRS, CDR2 YFSETQ. Trimming removed 1 base from V and 5 bases from J, with 12 bases in between. This CDR3 is CASSLMGVQTEAFF. The CDR3 DNA is TGCGCCAGCAGCTTGATGGGGGTCCAGACTGAAGCTTTCTTT.

This clonotype has just a few counts. The J gene is TRBJ2-5, the V gene TRBV6-6; no clear D gene. Germline values: CDR1 MNHNY, CDR2 SVGAGI (reference sequence). Deletions cut 2 bases from V and 1 base from J, with 2 bases between. CDR3 size: 12 residues. CDR3 in DNA: TGTGCCAGCAGTTACCCCCAAGAGACCCAGTACTTC. Encoded protein: CASSYPQETQYF.

The V call is TRBV20-1, the J call TRBJ1-2; 10 bases match TRBD1. With V trimmed by 4 bases and J by 4 bases, 3 bases remained unmatched. Germline V gene data show CDR1 as DFQATT and CDR2 as SNEGSKA (reference sequence). CDR3 length equals 13 residues. CDR3 nucleotide sequence: TGCAGTGCTACCGGGACAGGGGCCTATGGCTACACCTTC. Its translation is CSATGTGAYGYTF.

This clonotype has only a few counts. The genes are TRBV9 and TRBJ1-4, with D possibly being TRBD1 (5 bases). V was pared by 7 bases and J by 2 bases, with 18 bases between. CDR1 is SGDLS and CDR2 is YYNGEE in the germline V gene. There are 16 residues in the CDR3. The CDR3 sequence is CASEGGGDVTNEKLFF. The CDR3 bases are TGTGCCAGCGAAGGTGGGGGAGATGTGACTAATGAAAAACTGTTTTTT.

This clonotype has only a few counts. The genes are TRBV14 and TRBJ2-7, with D unresolved. This CDR3 has 15 amino acids. The germline V and J ends were trimmed by 0 bases and 4 bases, with 13 bases remaining between them. Germline CDR1 and CDR2: SGHDN and FVKESK. Here the CDR3 DNA reads TGTGCCAGCAGCCAAGAGTCGAATCCGAAGTACGAGCAGTACTTC. Protein product: CASSQESNPKYEQYF.

This chain connects TRBV5-1 to TRBJ1-5, with 7 bases identical to TRBD1. The CDR3 totals 15 residues. J gave up 6 bases and V 1 base, and 7 bases lay outside the gene matches. In germline, CDR1 is SGHRS, CDR2 YFSETQ. The CDR3 loop is CASSLSGQIFQPQHF. In nucleotides, the CDR3 is TGCGCCAGCAGCTTGTCGGGACAGATCTTTCAGCCCCAGCATTTT. Together with reference TRBV5-1 and TRBJ1-5, the CDR3 gives the full variable domain: KAGVTQTPRYLIKTRGQQVTLSCSPISGHRSVSWYQQTPGQGLQFLFEYFSETQRNKGNFPGRFSGRQFSNSRSEMNVSTLELGDSALYLCASSLSGQIFQPQHFGDGTRLSIL.

This clonotype was seen repeatedly, ten times or more. The chain links TRBV7-7 to TRBJ2-3; no definite D call. Germline values: CDR1 SSHAT, CDR2 FNYEAQ (reference sequence). V lost 5 bases and J lost 4, with 13 bases in between. The CDR3 extends over 14 amino acids. CDR3 sequence reads: CASSPLISADTQYF. CDR3 DNA: TGTGCCAGCAGCCCCCTTATTTCCGCAGATACGCAGTATTTT.

The sample holds many counts of this clonotype. The chain recombines TRBV2 with TRBJ2-2, with 8 bases lining up with TRBD1. Germline V gene lookup returns CDR1 SNHLY and CDR2 FYNNEI. V lost 5 bases to trimming and J lost 8 bases; unmatched junction nucleotides: 13. CDR3 length: 16 amino acids. DNA of the CDR3: TGTGCCAGCAGTCCCCTGGCAGGGGGCGGATGGGGGGAGCTGTTTTTT. It specifies CASSPLAGGGWGELFF.

This clonotype was found a few times. V and J are TRBV20-1 and TRBJ2-5, with D hard to call. The CDR3 contains 13 residues. Between the trimmed V and J ends, which lost 3 bases and 7 bases, there was a span of 15 bases. The germline V gene has CDR1 DFQATT and CDR2 SNEGSKA (reference sequence). The CDR3 region has the DNA TGCAGTGCTAGGGACCCCACCCTCGGGACCCAGTACTTC. This sequence encodes CSARDPTLGTQYF.

In its sample, this clonotype was seen many times. The chain recombines TRBV5-5 with TRBJ2-7; D might be TRBD2 (5 bases). The CDR3 is made up of 13 amino acids. Trimming left V 2 bases short and J 1 base short, with 7 bases between. Germline-derived CDR1 and CDR2 are SGHKS and YYEKEE (reference sequence). The CDR3 reads CASSFGLSYEQYF. The CDR3 DNA follows: TGTGCCAGCAGCTTCGGACTTTCCTACGAGCAGTACTTC.

Only a few counts were recorded for this clonotype. The chain is built from TRBV20-1 and TRBJ1-1; D not resolved. The CDR3 length is 11 residues. V was pared by 5 bases and J by 8 bases, with 12 bases between. Per germline, CDR1 DFQATT and CDR2 SNEGSKA (reference sequence). The CDR3, as DNA: TGCAGTGCTTTAAGGGCACCCGAAGCTTTCTTT. It yields the protein CSALRAPEAFF.

This clonotype has only a few counts. This rearrangement joins TRBV5-1 to TRBJ2-3; possibly TRBD2 for D (5 bases). Trimming cost V 1 base and J 5 bases, with 17 bases left between them. The germline gives CDR1 SGHRS, CDR2 YFSETQ. This CDR3 spans 16 amino acids. The CDR3 bases are TGCGCCAGCAGCTTGAACGGGGTATCCCTCGGAGATACGCAGTATTTT. This sequence encodes CASSLNGVSLGDTQYF.

V usage is TRBV6-1 and J usage is TRBJ1-1; no clear D gene. V lost 4 bases and J lost 6, with 9 bases in between. Germline values: CDR1 MNHNS, CDR2 SASEGT. The CDR3 is 12 residues long. CDR3: CASSVLVAEAFF. The CDR3 DNA is TGTGCCAGCAGTGTCCTGGTCGCTGAAGCTTTCTTT.

The rearrangement uses TRBV7-9 and TRBJ2-3; D gene unclear. In germline, CDR1 is SEHNR, CDR2 FQNEAQ (reference sequence). CDR3 length equals 14 residues. The V and J ends lost 0 bases and 4 bases respectively, with 8 bases between them. CDR3: CASSLAAPPDTQYF. The CDR3 DNA sequence: TGTGCCAGCAGCTTAGCCGCCCCCCCAGATACGCAGTATTTT.

This clonotype was seen many times. V gene TRBV6-1 combines with J gene TRBJ2-7; 10 positions match TRBD1. The V and J ends lost 1 base and 0 bases, in that order; junction bases with no gene match: 0. CDR3 length equals 15 residues. Germline V gene sequence: CDR1 MNHNS, CDR2 SASEGT. CDR3 in amino acids: CASSEGTGGSYEQYF. DNA of the CDR3: TGTGCCAGCAGTGAAGGGACAGGGGGCTCCTACGAGCAGTACTTC.

In this sample, this clonotype turned up a few times. V usage is TRBV10-3 and J usage is TRBJ1-1; perhaps TRBD1 as D (6 bases). The length of the CDR3 is 14 residues. CDR1 is ENHRY, CDR2 SYGVKD, per germline. The V end lost 3 bases, the J end lost 4 bases, and 12 bases lay between the germline ends. The CDR3 DNA follows: TGTGCCATCAGTGACCCTCAGGGGACCACTGAAGCTTTCTTT. Translated, it gives CAISDPQGTTEAFF.

This clonotype was seen repeatedly, ten times or more. This chain links TRBV7-9 with TRBJ2-3; 7 bases map to TRBD2. The CDR3 has 16 amino acids. V was pared by 4 bases and J by 1 base, with 8 bases of the junction left unmatched. Germline-derived CDR1 and CDR2 are SEHNR and FQNEAQ (reference sequence). CDR3 protein: CASSSPPGGGTDTQYF. CDR3 nucleotide sequence: TGTGCCAGCAGCTCCCCCCCGGGAGGTGGCACAGATACGCAGTATTTT.

A few counts support this clonotype. The rearrangement links TRBV2 to TRBJ2-3, with D hard to call. The CDR3 totals 14 residues. The germline V and J ends were trimmed by 3 bases and 1 base, with 8 bases remaining between them. In germline, CDR1 is SNHLY, CDR2 FYNNEI. In DNA, the CDR3 is TGTGCCAGCAGTGACCCACCTCGCACAGATACGCAGTATTTT. As protein: CASSDPPRTDTQYF.

The chain links TRBV28 to TRBJ2-3, with 9 bases aligning to TRBD2. After removal of 4 bases from V and 1 base from J, the junction contained 3 bases not matched to a gene. CDR1 MDHEN and CDR2 SYDVKM come from the germline V gene. This CDR3 contains 15 residues. The CDR3 here is CASSSAGGGTDTQYF. In nucleotides, the CDR3 is TGTGCCAGCAGTTCGGCGGGAGGGGGCACAGATACGCAGTATTTT. The full variable domain, completed using reference TRBV28 and TRBJ2-3, is DVKVTQSSRYLVKRTGEKVFLECVQDMDHENMFWYRQDPGLGLRLIYFSYDVKMKEKGDIPEGYSVSREKKERFSLILESASTNQTSMYLCASSSAGGGTDTQYFGPGTRLTVL.

Only a few counts were recorded for this clonotype. This chain joins TRBV18 and TRBJ1-5, with TRBD1 matching 7 bases. The V gene's germline CDR1 is KGHSH and CDR2 LQKENI. This CDR3 has 16 amino acids. The ends lost 3 bases at V and 0 bases at J; junction bases unmatched: 5. For the CDR3, the DNA is TGTGCCAGCTCACCTTCGACAGGGAATAGCAATCAGCCCCAGCATTTT. This translates into CASSPSTGNSNQPQHF.

The table lists this clonotype with many counts. The chain links TRBV4-1 to TRBJ1-1; no firm D call. Trimming removed 4 bases from V and 2 bases from J, with 11 bases in between. This CDR3 region has 14 residues. Germline loops: CDR1 MGHRA, CDR2 YSYEKL. The DNA for the CDR3 is TGCGCCAGCAGCCTAAGGGCCGCTAACACTGAAGCTTTCTTT. Translating gives CASSLRAANTEAFF.

This chain joins TRBV12-3 or TRBV12-4 and TRBJ2-2; 12 bases line up with TRBD2. The CDR3 totals 18 residues. V trimming: 2 bases; J trimming: 1 base; junction bases outside the gene matches: 5. The CDR3 region is CASSLRLAGGRNTGELFF. In nucleotides, the CDR3 is TGTGCCAGCAGTTTACGGCTAGCGGGAGGGAGGAACACCGGGGAGCTGTTTTTT.

V and J are TRBV27 and TRBJ2-1, with a possible D match to TRBD1 (6 bases). The CDR3 totals 12 residues. V was cut by 6 bases and J by 10 bases, with 13 bases left in between. Germline loops: CDR1 MNHEY, CDR2 SMNVEV (reference sequence). CDR3 in DNA: TGTGCCAGCAGACAGGGCCCCAGGGAGCAGTTCTTC. It yields the protein CASRQGPREQFF.

In this sample, this clonotype turned up a few times. V and J are TRBV20-1 and TRBJ2-1; 7 bases map to TRBD1. The CDR3 sequence is 16 residues long. The V and J ends lost 6 bases and 5 bases, in that order; junction bases with no gene match: 16. Germline V CDR1 and CDR2: DFQATT, SNEGSKA (reference sequence). The DNA for the CDR3 is TGCAGTGCCCTATCCACCGACAGGGCGAGGGACAATGAGCAGTTCTTC. Translation gives CSALSTDRARDNEQFF.

This clonotype occurred many times. The V gene is TRBV7-9, the J gene TRBJ2-6; D might be TRBD1 or TRBD2, each matching 5 bases. V was cut by 7 bases and J by 0 bases, with 13 bases left in between. The CDR3 sequence is 16 residues long. Germline CDR1 and CDR2: SEHNR and FQNEAQ (reference sequence). The CDR3 DNA sequence: TGTGCCAGCAACTTTCCCGGGACCTCTGGGGCCAACGTCCTGACTTTC. Its translation: CASNFPGTSGANVLTF.